These 2 T cell receptor beta chains came from one sample sequenced in a study of shared clonotypes between healthy human individuals. Assay used: immunoSEQ multiplex PCR; TCRdb lists only in-frame clones, some missing. The sample consists of more than 1 million clones, more than 75% of them appearing once. What was sequenced was memory CD4+ T cells from PBMCs. Subset noted: CD45RA-negative fraction. Source of these receptors: a young man in good health. Some clones in this sample may be carry-over from other donors' samples.

The V gene is TRBV5-1, the J gene TRBJ2-3; tentatively, D is TRBD2 (5 bases). Per the germline V gene, CDR1 is SGHRS and CDR2 is YFSETQ. Trimming pared 2 bases from V and 2 bases from J, leaving 9 bases between. The CDR3 covers 14 residues. CDR3 coding DNA: TGCGCCAGCAGCTTACAGCGGTCCACAGATACGCAGTATTTT. It encodes CASSLQRSTDTQYF.

The CDR3 here is CASRDPTRVTQYF. CDR3 in DNA: TGCGCCAGCAGAGACCCGACGCGGGTAACGCAGTATTTT. The chain recombines TRBV4-1 with TRBJ2-3; tentatively, D is TRBD2 (5 bases). The CDR3 is 13 amino acids. Trimming cost V 6 bases and J 9 bases, with 16 bases left between them. Per the germline V gene, CDR1 is MGHRA and CDR2 is YSYEKL.